This T cell receptor beta chain was found in a study of blood T cell repertoires in COVID-19. Clones were read by immunoSEQ multiplex PCR, and TCRdb kept only the in-frame ones, dropping some. The sample consists of under 350,000 clones, 86% of them appearing once. V lost 2 bases and J 4 bases, leaving 12 bases between the germline ends. The CDR3 covers 15 residues. Germline V gene sequence: CDR1 SEHNR, CDR2 FQNEAQ (reference sequence). This clone was seen once. Sequences were obtained from PBMCs or T cells enriched from blood (not recorded which). J is TRBJ2-1 and V is TRBV7-9; possibly TRBD2 for D (5 bases). The clonotype was recovered from a woman between 18 and 30 years old who had recovered from COVID-19. The CDR3 here is CASSLWRVDYNEQFF. CDR3 sequence (DNA): TGTGCCAGCAGCTTATGGCGGGTGGATTACAATGAGCAGTTCTTC.